Listed below are T cell receptor beta chains from one sample, sequenced in a study of cytotoxic CD8 clonotypes in ibrutinib-treated CLL. Sequenced by immunoSEQ multiplex PCR; TCRdb stores in-frame clones only, minus some. This table holds approximately 210,000 clones, over 55% found once. Sample: PBMCs, taken after 24 months of ibrutinib treatment. These receptors originate from a human donor with chronic lymphocytic leukemia. Each CDR3 is given with its conserved first and last residue. The D gene is left open where the match is weak. Size tells how often a clone was seen (once, few, many) or the class of an expanded clone, and some rows leave it out.

CDR3aa: CASSPGLAGANEQFF; CDR3nt: TGTGCCAGCTCACCAGGACTAGCGGGAGCCAATGAGCAGTTCTTC; v_gene: TRBV18; j_gene: TRBJ2-1; abundance: -; d_gene: TRBD2
CDR3aa: CASSLVPGASLEQFF; CDR3nt: TGCGCCAGCAGCTTGGTCCCGGGAGCTAGCCTTGAGCAGTTCTTC; v_gene: TRBV5-1; j_gene: TRBJ2-1; abundance: -; d_gene: -
CDR3aa: CASSLVFETGGFNEQFF; CDR3nt: TGCGCCAGCAGCTTGGTGTTCGAGACAGGGGGATTCAATGAGCAGTTCTTC; v_gene: TRBV5-1; j_gene: TRBJ2-1; abundance: few; d_gene: TRBD1
CDR3aa: CSARRGNEQYF; CDR3nt: TGCAGTGCCCGAAGGGGGAACGAGCAGTACTTC; v_gene: TRBV20-1; j_gene: TRBJ2-7; abundance: -; d_gene: -
CDR3aa: CASSPTKLSVETQYF; CDR3nt: TGTGCCAGCTCACCTACTAAATTATCGGTGGAGACCCAGTACTTC; v_gene: TRBV18; j_gene: TRBJ2-5; abundance: -; d_gene: -
CDR3aa: CASSIQTGLLNEQFF; CDR3nt: TGTGCCAGCAGTATCCAGACAGGGCTACTCAATGAGCAGTTCTTC; v_gene: TRBV27; j_gene: TRBJ2-1; abundance: -; d_gene: TRBD1
CDR3aa: CASSSRDSYGYTF; CDR3nt: TGTGCCAGCAGCTCTCGGGACAGCTATGGCTACACCTTC; v_gene: TRBV7-2; j_gene: TRBJ1-2; abundance: few; d_gene: TRBD1
CDR3aa: CAWSEDSSRCTF; CDR3nt: TGTGCCTGGAGTGAGGACAGCTCCCGGTGCACCTTC; v_gene: TRBV30; j_gene: TRBJ1-2; abundance: -; d_gene: -
CDR3aa: CASSPPDQPQHF; CDR3nt: TGTGCCAGCTCACCTCCGGACCAGCCCCAGCATTTT; v_gene: TRBV18; j_gene: TRBJ1-5; abundance: -; d_gene: -
CDR3aa: CASSPRQTNSNQPQHF; CDR3nt: TGTGCCAGCTCACCACGACAGACTAATAGCAATCAGCCCCAGCATTTT; v_gene: TRBV18; j_gene: TRBJ1-5; abundance: few; d_gene: -
CDR3aa: CASCRGSNSKQFF; CDR3nt: TGTGCCAGCTGTCGCGGGAGTAATAGTAAGCAGTTCTTC; v_gene: TRBV6-5; j_gene: TRBJ2-1; abundance: -; d_gene: TRBD2
CDR3aa: CAISSGTSVTGELFF; CDR3nt: TGTGCCATCAGCTCAGGGACTAGCGTTACCGGGGAGCTGTTTTTT; v_gene: TRBV10-3; j_gene: TRBJ2-2; abundance: -; d_gene: TRBD2
CDR3aa: CASRDSEGGYTF; CDR3nt: TGCGCCAGCCGGGACAGCGAAGGAGGCTACACCTTC; v_gene: TRBV10-2; j_gene: TRBJ1-2; abundance: few; d_gene: TRBD1
CDR3aa: CASSRRTGAGGNTIYF; CDR3nt: TGTGCCAGCAGCCGCCGGACAGGGGCAGGGGGAAACACCATATATTTT; v_gene: TRBV4-2; j_gene: TRBJ1-3; abundance: -; d_gene: TRBD1
CDR3aa: CASSSRVRGLNYGYTF; CDR3nt: TGTGCCAGCAGCTCCAGAGTCAGGGGGCTTAACTATGGCTACACCTTC; v_gene: TRBV7-8; j_gene: TRBJ1-2; abundance: -; d_gene: TRBD1
CDR3aa: CASSWGVTKYSGNTIYF; CDR3nt: TGTGCCAGCAGTTGGGGGGTCACAAAATACTCTGGAAACACCATATATTTT; v_gene: TRBV28; j_gene: TRBJ1-3; abundance: -; d_gene: -
CDR3aa: CASSARQGLTGELFF; CDR3nt: TGTGCCAGCAGCGCGAGACAGGGCCTCACCGGGGAGCTGTTTTTT; v_gene: TRBV9; j_gene: TRBJ2-2; abundance: -; d_gene: TRBD1